Sequencing of this T cell receptor (beta chain) was carried out in a study of shared T cell receptors in the human thymus. Trimming cost V 4 bases and J 2 bases, with 11 bases left between them. Germline CDR1 and CDR2: LNHDA and SQIVND (reference sequence). The CDR3 consists of 14 residues. Repertoires were generated with immunoSEQ multiplex PCR, while TCRdb's copy carries only in-frame clones and drops some. The table includes about 660,000 clones, roughly 90% detected once. In this sample, this clone turned up once. The sample was also reused in another study, on human thymus T cells. That source adds: The study used thymus tissue resected during corrective heart surgery.

The chain couples TRBV19 to TRBJ1-2, with D perhaps matching TRBD1 (6 bases). Sequencing was done on a sample of thymocytes. This clonotype originated in a boy under two years old with a congenital heart defect. CDR3 nucleotide sequence: TGTGCCAGTAGTACTTCGGGACAAAACTATGGCTACACCTTC. Its protein product is CASSTSGQNYGYTF. Full variable domain (remainder filled in from reference TRBV19 and TRBJ1-2): DGGITQSPKYLFRKEGQNVTLSCEQNLNHDAMYWYRQDPGQGLRLIYYSQIVNDFQKGDIAEGYSVSREKKESFPLTVTSAQKNPTAFYLCASSTSGQNYGYTFGSGTRLTVV.